Presented here are 3 T cell receptor beta chains from one specimen sequenced in a study of blood T cell repertoires in COVID-19. Produced via immunoSEQ multiplex PCR; TCRdb's table is partial and in-frame only. The top ten hold roughly 4.2% of the sample, which has 100,000 or so clones, about 85% seen once. Sequenced: peripheral blood. The receptor set was obtained from a middle-aged man with acute or convalescent COVID-19.

The V and J genes are TRBV12-3 or TRBV12-4 and TRBJ2-1, with a weak D call TRBD1 (6 bases). CDR3 size: 12 residues. V dropped 1 base and J dropped 9 bases, with 7 bases sitting between them. For the CDR3, the DNA is TGTGCCAGCAGTTTAGAGGACAGTGAGCAGTTCTTC. Translating it yields CASSLEDSEQFF.

V and J are TRBV5-8 and TRBJ2-7, with 9 bases aligning to TRBD2. The CDR3 extends over 13 amino acids. The V gene's germline CDR1 is SGHTS and CDR2 YDEGEE. The ends lost 4 bases at V and 2 bases at J; junction bases unmatched: 1. As DNA, the CDR3 is TGTGCCAGCAGCCTAGCGGGAACCTACGAGCAGTACTTC. Translated: CASSLAGTYEQYF.

This CDR3 reads CASSSKEGGGYEQYF. The DNA of the CDR3 is TGCGCCAGCAGCTCCAAGGAAGGGGGTGGCTACGAGCAGTACTTC. The V call is TRBV4-1, the J call TRBJ2-7; D is perhaps TRBD1 (6 bases). Looked up from germline, CDR1 is MGHRA and CDR2 is YSYEKL. CDR3 length: 15 amino acids. The V end was cut by 5 bases, the J end by 3 bases, with 17 bases between.